This is a list of T cell receptor beta chains from one sample in a study of identical twins. TCRdb redid the calling of the 5' RACE reads with MiXCR, one entry per CDR3 protein. The repertoire has some 560,000 distinct CDR3 sequences, approximately 10% of them found once; the top ten carry approximately 3.2%. The same sample was also studied in work on yellow fever vaccine responses in identical twins.

The sequenced sample was PBMCs. The source of these receptors is a woman under 30 in good health. Both conserved end residues are trimmed from each CDR3. Clone size is not always given. Where it is, it says once, few, many or a class for expanded clones.

V	size	J	CDR3
TRBV11-2	few	TRBJ2-6	ASSMLVGTGGSGANVLT
TRBV7-9	NA	TRBJ1-4	ASSLGTGGGEKLF
TRBV29-1	many	TRBJ2-7	SVVGGVSNEQY
TRBV7-2	few	TRBJ2-7	ASNQGVARYEQY
TRBV4-2	many	TRBJ2-3	ASSQVKRGGFIDTQY
TRBV12-3/TRBV12-4	NA	TRBJ2-1	ASSQTSGGDNEQF
TRBV11-2	NA	TRBJ2-1	ASSSRDPYNEQF
TRBV2	many	TRBJ2-1	ASSEERPSSYNEQF
TRBV5-1	many	TRBJ2-1	ASSVLTSDEQF
TRBV20-1	NA	TRBJ2-1	SARSGDRSTNEQF
TRBV12-3/TRBV12-4	many	TRBJ2-1	ASSRDTRSPAYNNEQF